This TCR beta chain was sequenced during a study of T-cell memory formation after mild COVID-19. The trim removed 3 bases at V and 6 bases at J, leaving 7 bases unmatched. This CDR3 has 14 amino acids. In germline, CDR1 is LNHDA, CDR2 SQIVND (reference sequence). TCRdb ran MiXCR on the 5' RACE reads and lists one entry per CDR3 protein. The repertoire holds some 440,000 distinct CDR3 sequences, with around a quarter as singletons. This clonotype was counted a few times. This sequence originates from an adult woman who had mild COVID-19 (a few samples of this study predate the infection). Cell type and time point are not known. The chain has TRBV19 and TRBJ2-7, with 8 bases lining up with TRBD1. Sequencing was performed on PBMCs or a T cell subset sorted from them (not recorded which). This CDR3 is CASSIGTGVFEQYF. The CDR3 coding sequence is TGTGCCAGTAGTATTGGGACAGGTGTTTTCGAGCAGTACTTC.